These 26 T cell receptor beta chains share one sample of origin, sequenced in a study of shared clonotypes between healthy human individuals. Sequencing was performed with immunoSEQ multiplex PCR; in TCRdb, only in-frame clones are kept and a portion is missing. This sample has just over 2,000,000 clones; 95% occur once, and the top ten carry 0.1% to 0.15%. Sequenced material: naive CD4+ T cells sorted from blood. The subset here: CD45RA+ positively selected. Receptor source: a man aged 18 to 29 in good health.

CDR3 residues: CASSEALGRGETQYF. The CDR3, as DNA: TGTGCCAGCAGTGAAGCCTTGGGCAGGGGAGAGACCCAGTACTTC. The gene calls are TRBV6-1 and TRBJ2-5, with D perhaps matching TRBD1 (6 bases). CDR1 and CDR2 (germline): MNHNS, SASEGT. V lost 0 bases, J lost 4 bases, and 12 bases lay in between. This CDR3 has 15 amino acids.

In this sample, this clone turned up many times. V gene TRBV18 combines with J gene TRBJ2-3, with TRBD1 as a possible D gene (5 bases). Trimming stripped 2 bases from V and 2 bases from J, with 11 bases between. The CDR3 runs to 15 residues. Germline values: CDR1 KGHSH, CDR2 LQKENI. In nucleotides, the CDR3 is TGTGCCAGCTCACCAATGGGGCAGGCCACAGATACGCAGTATTTT. This encodes CASSPMGQATDTQYF.

The V gene is TRBV2, the J gene TRBJ2-7, with 7 positions matching TRBD1. This CDR3 has 15 residues. The junction had 11 bases not matched to a gene; V was cut back by 4 bases and J by 5 bases. Germline-derived CDR1 and CDR2 are SNHLY and FYNNEI. The CDR3 spells CASSGTGPSADEQYF. DNA for the CDR3: TGTGCCAGCAGTGGGACAGGACCCAGTGCCGACGAGCAGTACTTC.

This clone has only one observation. In the same sample, other DNA sequences code for this CDR3. V and J are TRBV2 and TRBJ1-5; 8 bases are a match to TRBD1. Trimming took 6 bases from V and 2 from J; bases not matched to a gene: 3. This CDR3 region has 14 residues. Looked up from germline, CDR1 is SNHLY and CDR2 is FYNNEI. CDR3 DNA sequence: TGTGCCAGCAGAGGACAGGGCGGCAATCAGCCCCAGCATTTT. It yields the protein CASRGQGGNQPQHF. The entire variable domain, with the rest obtained from reference TRBV2 and TRBJ1-5, is as follows: EPEVTQTPSHQVTQMGQEVILRCVPISNHLYFYWYRQILGQKVEFLVSFYNNEISEKSEIFDDQFSVERPDGSNFTLKIRSTKLEDSAMYFCASRGQGGNQPQHFGDGTRLSIL.

Note on this clone: A read error may explain this, as a much larger clone is one base away. This sample includes further DNA sequences coding for the same CDR3. The chain couples TRBV7-2 to TRBJ2-7, with D unresolved. The CDR3 totals 11 residues. CDR1 SGHTA and CDR2 FQGNSA come from the germline V gene. Trimming left V 3 bases short and J 1 base short, with 1 base between. The CDR3 reads CASSFSYEQYF. The CDR3 nucleotides read TGTGCCAGCAGCTTTTCCTACGAGCAGTACTTC. The full variable domain, with the rest looked up from reference TRBV7-2 and TRBJ2-7, is GAGVSQSPSNKVTEKGKDVELRCDPISGHTALYWYRQSLGQGLEFLIYFQGNSAPDKSGLPSDRFSAERTGGSVSTLTIQRTQQEDSAVYLCASSFSYEQYFGPGTRLTVT.

This chain links TRBV14 with TRBJ1-6; 10 bases match TRBD1. This CDR3 has 16 amino acids. Germline CDR1 SGHDN, CDR2 FVKESK. The V and J ends lost 3 bases and 7 bases, in that order; junction bases with no gene match: 6. The CDR3 loop reads CASSQTGGARNSPLHF. CDR3 in DNA: TGTGCCAGCAGCCAGACAGGGGGCGCGAGAAATTCACCCCTCCACTTT.

J is TRBJ1-1 and V is TRBV29-1; D perhaps matches TRBD1 (5 bases). Germline V lookup: CDR1 SQVTM, CDR2 ANQGSEA. The CDR3 spans 14 residues. V was pared by 2 bases and J by 5 bases, with 15 bases between. DNA for the CDR3: TGCAGCGTTGAATCCCCAGGGAGAGTGACTGAAGCTTTCTTT. Translation gives CSVESPGRVTEAFF.

The genes are TRBV10-1 and TRBJ2-3; 11 bases are shared with TRBD2. From germline, CDR1 is WNHNN and CDR2 SYGVQD (reference sequence). J gave up 3 bases and V 8 bases, and 1 base lay outside the gene matches. The CDR3 length is 13 residues. The CDR3 DNA follows: TGCGCCAGCCGACTAGCGGGGACAGATACGCAGTATTTT. It yields the protein CASRLAGTDTQYF.

The V gene is TRBV11-2, the J gene TRBJ1-1; tentatively, D is TRBD1 (5 bases). The ends were cut back, 0 bases at V and 0 bases at J, with 8 bases in the middle. The CDR3 spans 15 residues. The germline V gene encodes CDR1 SGHAT and CDR2 FQNNGV. The CDR3 nucleotides read TGTGCCAGCAGCTTAGACAGGGTCCTGAACACTGAAGCTTTCTTT. Translation gives CASSLDRVLNTEAFF.

This chain connects TRBV19 to TRBJ2-7, with D perhaps matching TRBD1 (6 bases). V was cut by 5 bases and J by 3 bases, with 11 bases left in between. The CDR3 runs 13 residues. CDR1 is LNHDA and CDR2 is SQIVND in the germline V gene (reference sequence). CDR3 coding DNA: TGTGCCAGTAGTGGCGTCAGGGGCTACGAGCAGTACTTC. Its translation: CASSGVRGYEQYF.

The chain combines TRBV4-3 with TRBJ2-5; the match to TRBD2 covers 9 bases. The CDR3 has 15 amino acids. V lost 3 bases, J lost 4 bases, and 6 bases stayed unmatched. Germline assignment: CDR1 LGHNA and CDR2 YSLEER. The CDR3 DNA is TGCGCCAGCAGCCATACAGCGGGAGGAGGAGAGACCCAGTACTTC. This encodes CASSHTAGGGETQYF.

This chain joins TRBV28 and TRBJ1-5; perhaps TRBD1 as D (5 bases). CDR1 MDHEN and CDR2 SYDVKM come from the germline V gene. Trimming stripped 10 bases from V and 5 bases from J, with 18 bases between. The CDR3 has 14 residues. CDR3 protein: CATHREGLDQPQHF. CDR3 sequence (DNA): TGTGCCACCCATCGGGAGGGGTTGGATCAGCCCCAGCATTTT.

V usage is TRBV10-3 and J usage is TRBJ2-7; 9 nucleotides align to TRBD2. Germline CDR1 ENHRY, CDR2 SYGVKD. The CDR3 is 17 amino acids. Unmatched junction bases numbered 8, after V lost 0 bases and J lost 2 bases. The CDR3 region has the DNA TGTGCCATCAGTGAGTCGACGAGCGCGGGAGGGCCCTACGAGCAGTACTTC. This gives the protein CAISESTSAGGPYEQYF.

This clone was recorded only once. The sample holds other DNA sequences that translate to the same CDR3. The rearrangement uses TRBV18 and TRBJ1-2; D gene uncertain. V lost 1 base, J lost 6 bases, and 9 bases lay in between. The CDR3 spans 13 residues. The germline gives CDR1 KGHSH, CDR2 LQKENI. CDR3 bases: TGTGCCAGCTCACCACGGACGGCGGATGGCTACACCTTC. Translated, it gives CASSPRTADGYTF.

The chain recombines TRBV11-3 with TRBJ1-1; 8 bases are a match to TRBD1. CDR3 length: 17 residues. The ends lost 5 bases at V and 3 bases at J; junction bases unmatched: 14. Germline CDR1 and CDR2: SGHNT and YENEEA. Written as DNA, the CDR3 is TGTGCCAGCAGCCCAGGGACAGGATCAGAGGGGGACACTGAAGCTTTCTTT. Its protein product is CASSPGTGSEGDTEAFF.

The chain joins TRBV4-1 to TRBJ2-2, with D maybe TRBD1 (6 bases). The CDR3 runs 16 residues. Germline CDR1 and CDR2: MGHRA and YSYEKL. Trimming shortened V by 4 bases and J by 6 bases, and 18 bases separated the two germline ends. CDR3 bases: TGCGCCAGCAGCCTGAGACTTACAGGGTTGGCCGGGGAGCTGTTTTTT. This encodes CASSLRLTGLAGELFF.

The CDR3 region is CASSLRDYRTDTQYF. The CDR3 nucleotides are TGTGCCAGCAGCTTACGGGACTACCGCACAGATACGCAGTATTTT. The chain has TRBV7-2 and TRBJ2-3; 7 bases map to TRBD2. The CDR3 sequence is 15 residues long. Per the germline V gene, CDR1 is SGHTA and CDR2 is FQGNSA. V lost 2 bases, J lost 1 base, and 3 bases stayed unmatched.

This sequence joins TRBV4-2 and TRBJ2-5; tentatively, D is TRBD2 (5 bases). The CDR3 is made up of 15 amino acids. Trimming took 2 bases from V and 2 from J, leaving 12 bases between them. The germline V gene has CDR1 LGHNA and CDR2 YNFKEQ. The CDR3 protein is CASSQRPGWQETQYF. In DNA, the CDR3 is TGTGCCAGCAGCCAAAGACCGGGGTGGCAAGAGACCCAGTACTTC.

The genes are TRBV28 and TRBJ2-7; 9 bases are a match to TRBD2. The CDR3 loop spans 15 amino acids. The V and J ends lost 3 bases and 4 bases, in that order; junction bases with no gene match: 7. The germline V gene encodes CDR1 MDHEN and CDR2 SYDVKM. The CDR3 sequence is CASSFRGLAGYEQYF. The CDR3 nucleotides are TGTGCCAGCAGTTTCCGGGGACTAGCAGGTTACGAGCAGTACTTC.

The CDR3 here is CASSPRGHEQYF. The CDR3 region has the DNA TGTGCCAGCAGCCCCAGGGGGCACGAGCAGTACTTC. The V and J genes are TRBV5-6 and TRBJ2-7; 8 bases are shared with TRBD1. The CDR3 runs 12 residues. Trimming at V came to 4 bases and at J to 5 bases, leaving 2 bases not matched to a gene. From germline, CDR1 is SGHDT and CDR2 YYEEEE.

CDR3 loop: CASSERGDEQYF. CDR3 sequence (DNA): TGTGCCAGCAGTGAAAGAGGGGACGAGCAGTACTTC. The chain employs TRBV2 and TRBJ2-7; D is possibly TRBD1 or TRBD2 (5 bases each). The CDR3 extends over 12 amino acids. Germline V gives CDR1 SNHLY, CDR2 FYNNEI. V lost 2 bases to trimming and J lost 5 bases, with 7 bases between them.

The gene calls are TRBV4-1 and TRBJ2-2; D gene uncertain. V was trimmed by 0 bases and J by 5 bases, leaving 10 bases between them. CDR3 length: 15 residues. From germline, CDR1 is MGHRA and CDR2 YSYEKL. The CDR3 DNA sequence: TGCGCCAGCAGCCAAGAGGCGGCTATTACCGGGGAGCTGTTTTTT. It specifies CASSQEAAITGELFF.

The chain joins TRBV15 to TRBJ2-7; no firm D call. This CDR3 spans 14 amino acids. CDR1 and CDR2 from the germline V gene are LNHNV and YYDKDF (reference sequence). The V gene lost 0 bases and the J gene lost 4 bases, with 10 bases spanning the gap. CDR3 DNA: TGTGCCACCAGCAGAGATGATATAGATTACGAGCAGTACTTC. Translation: CATSRDDIDYEQYF.

J is TRBJ2-3 and V is TRBV7-6, with D unresolved. CDR1 is SGHVS, CDR2 FNYEAQ, per germline. This CDR3 comprises 11 residues. Trimming took 5 bases from V and 2 from J, leaving 2 bases between them. Written as DNA, the CDR3 is TGTGCCAGCAGCCTCACAGATACGCAGTATTTT. The encoded protein is CASSLTDTQYF.

The chain recombines TRBV2 with TRBJ2-1, with D possibly TRBD2 on 5 matching bases. CDR1 is SNHLY, CDR2 FYNNEI, per germline. V dropped 7 bases and J dropped 5 bases, with 18 bases sitting between them. The CDR3 is 15 residues long. In DNA form, the CDR3 reads TGTGCCAGCACCTTCGACACTAGTTATAACAATGAGCAGTTCTTC. This encodes CASTFDTSYNNEQFF.

The CDR3 sequence: CASSLVEKGASDTQYF. The CDR3 DNA sequence: TGTGCCAGCAGCTTAGTCGAAAAGGGGGCCTCAGATACGCAGTATTTT. V usage is TRBV7-2 and J usage is TRBJ2-3, with 7 bases lining up with TRBD1. Germline CDR1 SGHTA, CDR2 FQGNSA. V trimming: 1 base; J trimming: 4 bases; junction bases outside the gene matches: 8. The CDR3 spans 16 residues.